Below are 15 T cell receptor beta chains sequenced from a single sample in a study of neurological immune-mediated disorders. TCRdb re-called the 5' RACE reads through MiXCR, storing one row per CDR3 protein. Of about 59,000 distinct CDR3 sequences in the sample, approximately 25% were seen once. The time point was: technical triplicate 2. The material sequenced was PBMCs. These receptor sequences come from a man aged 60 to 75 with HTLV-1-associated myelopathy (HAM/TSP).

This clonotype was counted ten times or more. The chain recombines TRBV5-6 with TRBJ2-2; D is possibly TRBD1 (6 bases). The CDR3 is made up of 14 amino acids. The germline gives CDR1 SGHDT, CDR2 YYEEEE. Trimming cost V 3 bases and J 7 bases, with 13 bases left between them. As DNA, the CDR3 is TGTGCCAGCAGCTCCAGGGGTACGGGCGGGGAGCTGTTTTTT. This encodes CASSSRGTGGELFF.

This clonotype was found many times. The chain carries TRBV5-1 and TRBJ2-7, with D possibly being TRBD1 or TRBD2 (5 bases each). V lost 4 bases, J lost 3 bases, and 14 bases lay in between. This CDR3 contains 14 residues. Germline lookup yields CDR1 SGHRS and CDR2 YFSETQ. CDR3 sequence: CASSPGPQGYEQYF. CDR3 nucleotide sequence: TGCGCCAGCAGCCCGGGGCCCCAGGGCTACGAGCAGTACTTC.

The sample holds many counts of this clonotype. CDR3 loop: CASSPGPGTQYF. The CDR3 DNA reads TGTGCCAGCTCACCGGGCCCCGGGACCCAGTACTTC. This chain uses TRBV18 with TRBJ2-5; D is undetermined. Germline CDR1 reads KGHSH; CDR2 reads LQKENI. The CDR3 consists of 12 residues. Trimming took 3 bases from V and 7 from J, leaving 9 bases between them. Variable domain in full (rest from reference TRBV18 and TRBJ2-5): NAGVMQNPRHLVRRRGQEARLRCSPMKGHSHVYWYRQLPEEGLKFMVYLQKENIIDESGMPKERFSAEFPKEGPSILRIQQVVRGDSAAYFCASSPGPGTQYFGPGTRLLVL.

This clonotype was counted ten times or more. CDR3 DNA: TGTGCCAGCAGCCCCCGGGACAGGGGATCAGGAAAACTGTTTTTT. It codes for CASSPRDRGSGKLFF. The chain uses TRBV7-2 and TRBJ1-4; 10 nucleotides agree with TRBD1. In germline, CDR1 is SGHTA, CDR2 FQGNSA. The CDR3 runs 15 residues. J lost 10 bases, V lost 5 bases, and 10 bases had no gene match.

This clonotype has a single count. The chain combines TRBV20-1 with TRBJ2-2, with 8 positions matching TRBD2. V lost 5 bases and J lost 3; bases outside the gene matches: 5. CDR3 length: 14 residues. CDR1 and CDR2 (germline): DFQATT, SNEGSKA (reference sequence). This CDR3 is CSAYREGYTGELFF. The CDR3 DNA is TGCAGTGCTTACCGGGAGGGTTACACCGGGGAGCTGTTTTTT.

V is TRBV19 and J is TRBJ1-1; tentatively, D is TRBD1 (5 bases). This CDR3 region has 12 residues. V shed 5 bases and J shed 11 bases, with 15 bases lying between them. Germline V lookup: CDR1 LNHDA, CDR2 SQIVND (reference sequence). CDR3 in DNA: TGTGCCAGTAGTCCGCGGGACCTAGCGGCTTTCTTT. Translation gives CASSPRDLAAFF.

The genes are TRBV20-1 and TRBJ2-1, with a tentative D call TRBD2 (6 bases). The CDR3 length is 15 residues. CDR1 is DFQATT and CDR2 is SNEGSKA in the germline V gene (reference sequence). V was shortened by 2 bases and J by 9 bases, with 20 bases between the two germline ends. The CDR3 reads CSARLALQLGGEQFF. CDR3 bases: TGCAGTGCTAGACTAGCGCTACAACTGGGAGGTGAGCAGTTCTTC.

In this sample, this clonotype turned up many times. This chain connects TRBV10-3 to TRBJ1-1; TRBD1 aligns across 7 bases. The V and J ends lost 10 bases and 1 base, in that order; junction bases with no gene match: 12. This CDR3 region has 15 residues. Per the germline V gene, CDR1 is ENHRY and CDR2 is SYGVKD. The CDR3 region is CATGGQPMPNTEAFF. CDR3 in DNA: TGTGCCACCGGGGGACAGCCGATGCCGAACACTGAAGCTTTCTTT.

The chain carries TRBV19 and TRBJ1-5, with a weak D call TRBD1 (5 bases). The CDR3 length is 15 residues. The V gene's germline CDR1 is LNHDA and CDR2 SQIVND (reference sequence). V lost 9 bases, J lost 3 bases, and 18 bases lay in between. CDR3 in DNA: TGTGCCAGCGGGAAGCGGGGGATCCCCAATCAGCCCCAGCATTTT. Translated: CASGKRGIPNQPQHF.

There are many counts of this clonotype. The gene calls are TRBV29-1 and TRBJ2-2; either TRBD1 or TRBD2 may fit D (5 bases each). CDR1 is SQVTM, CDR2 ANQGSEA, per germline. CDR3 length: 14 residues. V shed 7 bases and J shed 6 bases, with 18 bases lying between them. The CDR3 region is CSAWGKGAAGELFF. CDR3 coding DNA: TGCAGCGCTTGGGGGAAAGGGGCAGCCGGGGAGCTGTTTTTT.

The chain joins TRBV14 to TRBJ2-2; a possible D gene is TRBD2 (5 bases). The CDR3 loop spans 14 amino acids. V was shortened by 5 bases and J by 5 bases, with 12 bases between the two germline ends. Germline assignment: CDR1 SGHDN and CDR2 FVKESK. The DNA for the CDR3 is TGTGCCAGCAGCTCATGGACGGGAACCGGGGAGCTGTTTTTT. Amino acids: CASSSWTGTGELFF.

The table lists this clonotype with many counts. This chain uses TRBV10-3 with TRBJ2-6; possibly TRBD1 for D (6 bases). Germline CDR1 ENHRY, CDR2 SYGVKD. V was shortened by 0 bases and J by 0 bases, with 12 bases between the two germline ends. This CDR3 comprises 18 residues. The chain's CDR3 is CAISESSQGSSGANVLTF. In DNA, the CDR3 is TGTGCCATCAGTGAGTCGAGCCAGGGGAGCTCTGGGGCCAACGTCCTGACTTTC.

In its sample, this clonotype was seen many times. Written as DNA, the CDR3 is TGCGCCAGCAGCCCCGGGACAGGGGGGAATGAGCAGTTCTTC. Translated: CASSPGTGGNEQFF. The rearrangement joins TRBV5-1 to TRBJ2-1; TRBD1 matches 11 bases. V lost 4 bases, J lost 7 bases, and 4 bases stayed unmatched. CDR3 size: 14 residues. The V gene's germline CDR1 is SGHRS and CDR2 YFSETQ. The full variable domain, its missing parts supplied by reference TRBV5-1 and TRBJ2-1, is KAGVTQTPRYLIKTRGQQVTLSCSPISGHRSVSWYQQTPGQGLQFLFEYFSETQRNKGNFPGRFSGRQFSNSRSEMNVSTLELGDSALYLCASSPGTGGNEQFFGPGTRLTVL.

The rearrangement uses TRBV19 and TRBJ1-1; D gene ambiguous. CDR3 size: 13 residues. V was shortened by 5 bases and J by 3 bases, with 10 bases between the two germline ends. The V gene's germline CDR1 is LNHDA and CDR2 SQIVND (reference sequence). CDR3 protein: CASSFGVYTEAFF. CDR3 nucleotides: TGTGCCAGTAGTTTCGGGGTATACACTGAAGCTTTCTTT.

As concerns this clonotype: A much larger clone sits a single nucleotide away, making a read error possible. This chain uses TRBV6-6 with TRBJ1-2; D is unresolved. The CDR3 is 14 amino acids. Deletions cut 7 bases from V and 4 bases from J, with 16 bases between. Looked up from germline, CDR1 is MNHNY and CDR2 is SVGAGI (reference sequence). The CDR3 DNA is TGTGCCAGCACCCTAGGGCTTTGGGGCTATGGCTACACCTTC. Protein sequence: CASTLGLWGYGYTF.